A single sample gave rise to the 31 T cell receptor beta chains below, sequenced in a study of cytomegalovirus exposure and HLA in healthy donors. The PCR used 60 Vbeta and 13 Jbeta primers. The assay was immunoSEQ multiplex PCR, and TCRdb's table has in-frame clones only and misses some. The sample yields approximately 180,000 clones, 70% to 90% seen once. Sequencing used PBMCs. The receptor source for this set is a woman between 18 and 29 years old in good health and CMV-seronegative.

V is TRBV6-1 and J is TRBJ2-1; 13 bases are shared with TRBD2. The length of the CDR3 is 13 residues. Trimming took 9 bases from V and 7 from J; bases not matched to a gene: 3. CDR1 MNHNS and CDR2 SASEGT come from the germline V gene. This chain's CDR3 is CASWTSGRNEQFF. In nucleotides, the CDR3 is TGTGCCAGTTGGACTAGCGGGAGAAATGAGCAGTTCTTC.

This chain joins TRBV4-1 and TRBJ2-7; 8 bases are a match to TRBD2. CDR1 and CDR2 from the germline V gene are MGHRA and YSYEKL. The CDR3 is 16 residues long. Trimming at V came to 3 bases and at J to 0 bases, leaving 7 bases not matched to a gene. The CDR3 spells CASSHVLAGHSYEQYF. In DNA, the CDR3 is TGCGCCAGCAGCCACGTGCTAGCGGGCCACTCCTACGAGCAGTACTTC.

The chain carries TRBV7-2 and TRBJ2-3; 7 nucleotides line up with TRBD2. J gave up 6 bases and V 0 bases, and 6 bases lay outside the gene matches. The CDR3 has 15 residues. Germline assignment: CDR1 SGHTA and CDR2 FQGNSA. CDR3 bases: TGTGCCAGCAGCTTAGCCGGACTAGTTTTCGATACGCAGTATTTT. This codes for CASSLAGLVFDTQYF.

The CDR3 coding sequence is TGTGCCAGCAGTTACGGTACTAGCTCGGAGACCCAGTACTTC. Its protein is CASSYGTSSETQYF. The chain employs TRBV6-6 and TRBJ2-5; D perhaps matches TRBD2 (6 bases). The CDR3 has 14 residues. V lost 2 bases and J lost 5, with 12 bases in between. The germline V gene has CDR1 MNHNY and CDR2 SVGAGI (reference sequence).

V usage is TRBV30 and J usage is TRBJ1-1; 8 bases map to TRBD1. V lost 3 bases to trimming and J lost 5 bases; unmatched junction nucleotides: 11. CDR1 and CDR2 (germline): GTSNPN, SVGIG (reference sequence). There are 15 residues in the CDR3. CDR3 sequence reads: CAWRAGGTVWTEAFF. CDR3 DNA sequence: TGTGCCTGGAGGGCAGGGGGCACCGTTTGGACTGAAGCTTTCTTT. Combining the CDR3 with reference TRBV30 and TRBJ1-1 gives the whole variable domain SQTIHQWPATLVQPVGSPLSLECTVEGTSNPNLYWYRQAAGRGLQLLFYSVGIGQISSEVPQNLSASRPQDRQFILSSKKLLLSDSGFYLCAWRAGGTVWTEAFFGQGTRLTVV.

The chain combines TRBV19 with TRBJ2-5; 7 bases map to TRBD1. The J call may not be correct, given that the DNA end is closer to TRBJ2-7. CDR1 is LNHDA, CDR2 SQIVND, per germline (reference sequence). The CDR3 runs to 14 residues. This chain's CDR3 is CASSSGDRAYEQYF. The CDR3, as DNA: TGTGCCAGTAGTTCCGGGGACAGAGCCTACGAGCAGTACTTC.

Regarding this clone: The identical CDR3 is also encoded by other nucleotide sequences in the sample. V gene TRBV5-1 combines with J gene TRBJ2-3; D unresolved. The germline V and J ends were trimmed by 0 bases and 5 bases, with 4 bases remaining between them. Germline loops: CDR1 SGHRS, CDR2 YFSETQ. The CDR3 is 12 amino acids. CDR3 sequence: CASSLDRDTQYF. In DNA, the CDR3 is TGCGCCAGCAGCTTGGATAGAGATACGCAGTATTTT. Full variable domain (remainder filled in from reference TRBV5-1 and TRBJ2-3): KAGVTQTPRYLIKTRGQQVTLSCSPISGHRSVSWYQQTPGQGLQFLFEYFSETQRNKGNFPGRFSGRQFSNSRSEMNVSTLELGDSALYLCASSLDRDTQYFGPGTRLTVL.

For the CDR3, the DNA is TGCGCCAGCAACAGGGACGGGGGGGTAGAGACCCAGTACTTC. Translation: CASNRDGGVETQYF. The chain links TRBV5-1 to TRBJ2-5; 8 nucleotides agree with TRBD2. CDR1 and CDR2 (germline): SGHRS, YFSETQ. The V gene end was trimmed by 6 bases and the J gene end by 4 bases; junction bases not matched to a gene: 8. The CDR3 extends over 14 amino acids.

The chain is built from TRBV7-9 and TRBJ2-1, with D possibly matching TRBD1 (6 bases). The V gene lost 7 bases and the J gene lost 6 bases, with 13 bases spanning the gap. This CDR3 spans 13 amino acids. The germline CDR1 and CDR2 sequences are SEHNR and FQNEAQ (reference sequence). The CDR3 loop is CASKQGLTNEQFF. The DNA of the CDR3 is TGTGCCAGCAAACAGGGCCTGACCAATGAGCAGTTCTTC. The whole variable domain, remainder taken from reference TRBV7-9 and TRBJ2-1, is DTGVSQNPRHKITKRGQNVTFRCDPISEHNRLYWYRQTLGQGPEFLTYFQNEAQLEKSRLLSDRFSAERPKGSFSTLEIQRTEQGDSAMYLCASKQGLTNEQFFGPGTRLTVL.

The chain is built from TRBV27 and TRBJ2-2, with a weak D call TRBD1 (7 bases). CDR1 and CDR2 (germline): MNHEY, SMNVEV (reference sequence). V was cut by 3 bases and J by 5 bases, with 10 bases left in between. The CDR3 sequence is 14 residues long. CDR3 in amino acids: CASSLQGGTGELFF. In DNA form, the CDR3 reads TGTGCCAGCAGTTTGCAGGGGGGAACCGGGGAGCTGTTTTTT.

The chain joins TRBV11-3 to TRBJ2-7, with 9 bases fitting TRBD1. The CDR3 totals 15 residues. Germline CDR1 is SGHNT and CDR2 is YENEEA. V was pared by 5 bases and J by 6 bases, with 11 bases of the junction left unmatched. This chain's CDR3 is CASSVRDRVIGEQYF. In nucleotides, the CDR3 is TGTGCCAGCAGCGTCCGGGACAGGGTTATAGGCGAGCAGTACTTC.

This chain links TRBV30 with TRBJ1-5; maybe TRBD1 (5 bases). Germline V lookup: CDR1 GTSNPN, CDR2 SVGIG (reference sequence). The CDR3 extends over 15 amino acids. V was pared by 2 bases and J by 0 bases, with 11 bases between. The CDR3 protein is CAWSHGADSNQPQHF. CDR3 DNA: TGTGCCTGGAGTCATGGGGCAGATAGCAATCAGCCCCAGCATTTT. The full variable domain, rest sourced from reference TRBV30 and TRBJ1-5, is SQTIHQWPATLVQPVGSPLSLECTVEGTSNPNLYWYRQAAGRGLQLLFYSVGIGQISSEVPQNLSASRPQDRQFILSSKKLLLSDSGFYLCAWSHGADSNQPQHFGDGTRLSIL.

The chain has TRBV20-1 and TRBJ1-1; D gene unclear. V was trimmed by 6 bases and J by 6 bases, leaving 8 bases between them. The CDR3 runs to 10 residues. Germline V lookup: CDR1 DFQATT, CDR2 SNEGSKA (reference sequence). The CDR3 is CSAGPPEAFF. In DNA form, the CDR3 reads TGCAGTGCGGGCCCCCCTGAAGCTTTCTTT.

The CDR3 here is CASSTTGAEAFF. The CDR3, as DNA: TGTGCCAGTAGTACGACAGGGGCTGAAGCTTTCTTT. This chain joins TRBV19 and TRBJ1-1, with TRBD1 identical over 8 bases. Germline loops: CDR1 LNHDA, CDR2 SQIVND (reference sequence). V was pared by 4 bases and J by 6 bases, with 1 base of the junction left unmatched. The CDR3 extends over 12 amino acids.

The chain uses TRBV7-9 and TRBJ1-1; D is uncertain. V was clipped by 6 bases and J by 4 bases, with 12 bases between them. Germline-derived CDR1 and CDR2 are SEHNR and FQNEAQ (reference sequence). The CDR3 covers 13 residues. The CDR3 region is CASRREVVTEAFF. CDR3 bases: TGTGCCAGCAGGAGGGAGGTGGTCACTGAAGCTTTCTTT.

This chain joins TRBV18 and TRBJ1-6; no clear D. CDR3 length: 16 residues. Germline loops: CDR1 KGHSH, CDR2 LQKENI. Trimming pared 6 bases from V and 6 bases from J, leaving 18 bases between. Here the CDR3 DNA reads TGTGCCAGCTCCCAGCTCAACCCGGAGACTAATTCACCCCTCCACTTT. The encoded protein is CASSQLNPETNSPLHF.

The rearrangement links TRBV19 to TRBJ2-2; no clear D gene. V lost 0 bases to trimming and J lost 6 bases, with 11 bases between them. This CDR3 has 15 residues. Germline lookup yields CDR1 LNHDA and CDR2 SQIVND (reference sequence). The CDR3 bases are TGTGCCAGTAGTATAGACCCTGGGCAGGCCGGGGAGCTGTTTTTT. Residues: CASSIDPGQAGELFF.

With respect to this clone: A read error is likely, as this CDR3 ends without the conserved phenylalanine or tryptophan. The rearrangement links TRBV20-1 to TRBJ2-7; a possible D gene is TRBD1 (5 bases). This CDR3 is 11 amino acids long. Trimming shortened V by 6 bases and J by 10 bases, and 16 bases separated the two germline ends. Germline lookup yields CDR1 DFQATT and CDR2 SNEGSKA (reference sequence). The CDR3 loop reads CSAKNRQPQYL. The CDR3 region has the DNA TGCAGTGCCAAAAATCGACAGCCCCAGTACCTC.

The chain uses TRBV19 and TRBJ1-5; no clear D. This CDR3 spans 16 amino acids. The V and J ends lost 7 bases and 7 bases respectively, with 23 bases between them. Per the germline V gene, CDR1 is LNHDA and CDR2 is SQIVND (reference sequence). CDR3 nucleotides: TGTGCCAGTACCTCACGAACCTACGTGGCGGCGCAGCCCCAGCATTTT. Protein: CASTSRTYVAAQPQHF.

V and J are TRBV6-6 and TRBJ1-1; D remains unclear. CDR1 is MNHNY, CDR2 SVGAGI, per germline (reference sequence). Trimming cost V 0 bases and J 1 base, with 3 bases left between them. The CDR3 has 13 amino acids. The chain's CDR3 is CASSYSANTEAFF. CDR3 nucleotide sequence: TGTGCCAGCAGTTACTCGGCGAACACTGAAGCTTTCTTT.

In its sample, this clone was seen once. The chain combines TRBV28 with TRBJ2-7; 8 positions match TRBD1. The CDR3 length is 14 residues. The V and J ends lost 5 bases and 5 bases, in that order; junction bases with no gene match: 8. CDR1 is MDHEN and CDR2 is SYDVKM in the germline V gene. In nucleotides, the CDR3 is TGTGCCAGCAGTCTCCGGGACAGGTACCACGAGCAGTACTTC. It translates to CASSLRDRYHEQYF.

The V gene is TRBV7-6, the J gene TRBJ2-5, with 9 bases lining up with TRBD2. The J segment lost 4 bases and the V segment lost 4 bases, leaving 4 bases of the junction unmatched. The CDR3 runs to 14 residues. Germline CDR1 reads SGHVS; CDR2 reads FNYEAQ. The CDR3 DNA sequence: TGTGCCAGCAGCTCGGCGGGAGGGCCAGAGACCCAGTACTTC. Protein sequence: CASSSAGGPETQYF. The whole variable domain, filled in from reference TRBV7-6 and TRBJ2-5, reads GAGVSQSPRYKVTKRGQDVALRCDPISGHVSLYWYRQALGQGPEFLTYFNYEAQQDKSGLPNDRFSAERPEGSISTLTIQRTEQRDSAMYRCASSSAGGPETQYFGPGTRLLVL.

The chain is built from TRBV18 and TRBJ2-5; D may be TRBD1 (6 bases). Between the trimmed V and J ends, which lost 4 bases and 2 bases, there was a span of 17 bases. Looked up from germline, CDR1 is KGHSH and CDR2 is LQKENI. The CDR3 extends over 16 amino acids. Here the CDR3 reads CASSLSSGVPQETQYF. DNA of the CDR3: TGTGCCAGCTCACTTTCCTCAGGGGTTCCTCAAGAGACCCAGTACTTC. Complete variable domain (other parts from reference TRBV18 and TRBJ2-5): NAGVMQNPRHLVRRRGQEARLRCSPMKGHSHVYWYRQLPEEGLKFMVYLQKENIIDESGMPKERFSAEFPKEGPSILRIQQVVRGDSAAYFCASSLSSGVPQETQYFGPGTRLLVL.

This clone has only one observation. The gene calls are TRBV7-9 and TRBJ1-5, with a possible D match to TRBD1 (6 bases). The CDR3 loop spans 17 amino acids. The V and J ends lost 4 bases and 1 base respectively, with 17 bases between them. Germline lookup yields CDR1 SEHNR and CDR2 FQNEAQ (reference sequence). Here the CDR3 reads CASSYDYTGTSNQPQHF. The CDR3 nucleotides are TGTGCCAGCAGCTACGACTATACAGGGACAAGCAATCAGCCCCAGCATTTT.

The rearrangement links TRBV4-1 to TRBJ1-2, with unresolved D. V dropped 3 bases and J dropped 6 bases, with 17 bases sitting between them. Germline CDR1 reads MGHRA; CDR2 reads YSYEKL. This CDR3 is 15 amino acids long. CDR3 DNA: TGCGCCAGCAGCCAGACTAAATCGGCTGGGAATGGCTACACCTTC. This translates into CASSQTKSAGNGYTF.

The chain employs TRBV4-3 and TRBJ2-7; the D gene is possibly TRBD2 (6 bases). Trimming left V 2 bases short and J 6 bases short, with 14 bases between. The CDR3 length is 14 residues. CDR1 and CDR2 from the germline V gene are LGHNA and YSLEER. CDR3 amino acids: CASSQRTPGGEQYF. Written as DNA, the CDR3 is TGCGCCAGCAGCCAACGGACTCCCGGGGGCGAGCAGTACTTC.

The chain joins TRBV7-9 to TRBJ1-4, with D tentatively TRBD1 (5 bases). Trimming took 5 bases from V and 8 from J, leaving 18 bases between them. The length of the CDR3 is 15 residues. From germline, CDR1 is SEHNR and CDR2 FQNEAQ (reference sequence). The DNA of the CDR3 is TGTGCCAGCAGCCCGGGGGTGCTAGGAGGGGAAAAACTGTTTTTT. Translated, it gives CASSPGVLGGEKLFF.

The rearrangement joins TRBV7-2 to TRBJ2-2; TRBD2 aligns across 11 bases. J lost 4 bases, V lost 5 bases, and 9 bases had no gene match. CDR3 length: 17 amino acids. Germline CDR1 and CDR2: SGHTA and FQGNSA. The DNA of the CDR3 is TGTGCCAGCAGCCCACTGAGACTAGCGGGGAGCACCGGGGAGCTGTTTTTT. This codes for CASSPLRLAGSTGELFF.

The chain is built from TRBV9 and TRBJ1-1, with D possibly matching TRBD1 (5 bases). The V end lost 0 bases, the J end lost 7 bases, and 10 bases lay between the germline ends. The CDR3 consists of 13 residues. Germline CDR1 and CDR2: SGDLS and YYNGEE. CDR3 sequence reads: CASSVVGGDEAFF. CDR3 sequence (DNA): TGTGCCAGCAGCGTAGTGGGGGGAGATGAAGCTTTCTTT.

DNA of the CDR3: TGTGCCAGCAGCATCGGGACAGGGACTGAAGCTTTCTTT. This translates into CASSIGTGTEAFF. The chain carries TRBV6-5 and TRBJ1-1, with TRBD1 matching over 9 bases. Trimming cost V 6 bases and J 5 bases; bases outside gene matches: 4. The length of the CDR3 is 13 residues. CDR1 is MNHEY and CDR2 is SVGAGI in the germline V gene.

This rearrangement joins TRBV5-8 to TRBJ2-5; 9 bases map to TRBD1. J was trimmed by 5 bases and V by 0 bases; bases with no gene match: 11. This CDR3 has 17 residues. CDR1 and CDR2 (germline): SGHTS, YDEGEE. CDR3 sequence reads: CASSLAGQGSLFETQYF. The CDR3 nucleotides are TGTGCCAGCAGCTTGGCCGGACAGGGGAGTTTGTTTGAGACCCAGTACTTC.